The 2 T cell receptor beta chains reported below all come from one sample, sequenced in a study of neurological immune-mediated disorders. A single record per CDR3 protein comes from TCRdb applying MiXCR to the 5' RACE reads. The sample contains approximately 24,000 distinct CDR3 sequences, roughly 13% of which appear only once. The sequencing sample was made of PBMCs. The receptors derive from a woman between 40 and 55 years old with HTLV-1-associated myelopathy (HAM/TSP).

This clonotype was detected only once. Germline and junction disagree at one end, which may indicate a read error. The J gene is TRBJ1-5, the V gene TRBV6-5; a possible D gene is TRBD1 (5 bases). Germline V gene sequence: CDR1 MNHEY, CDR2 SVGAGI. The CDR3 is 14 amino acids. The CDR3 region has the DNA TGTACCAGAAGTTACACCCAGGGAGGTCAGCCCCAGCATTTT. This codes for CTRSYTQGGQPQHF.

This clonotype was seen ten or more times. The V gene is TRBV12-3 or TRBV12-4, the J gene TRBJ2-5; no clear D. The CDR3 is made up of 13 amino acids. Between the trimmed V and J ends, which lost 3 bases and 2 bases, there was a span of 7 bases. The CDR3 nucleotides are TGTGCCAGCAGTTTGAACAGACAAGAGACCCAGTACTTC. The encoded protein is CASSLNRQETQYF.